A selection of T cell receptor beta chains follows, all from one sample in a study of regulatory T cells in long-lasting Graves disease. Each CDR3 protein is one row after TCRdb ran MiXCR on the multiplex PCR reads. The data contain 500,000 or so distinct CDR3 sequences, 14% of them singletons. These data also formed part of another study, on T cells in Graves' hyperthyroidism and ophthalmopathy.

Sequencing used peripheral blood mononuclear cells (PBMCs), obtained at new diagnosis, from a patient treated with antithyroid drugs. The receptor source for this set is a woman between 45 and 60 years old with Graves disease. Both conserved end residues are part of each CDR3. D genes are given only for firm matches.

>-|TRBV29-1
CSVEGETYEQYF
>-|TRBV3-1
CASSPSWAGELFF
>-|TRBV20-1
CSARDPTFNEQFF
>TRBD2|TRBV29-1
CSVETSGLYNEQFF
>TRBD2|TRBV27
CASKLATSGDTQYF
>TRBD2|TRBV24-1
CATSDALAGTLNEQFF
>-|TRBV7-9
CASTLSGDQPQHF
>-|TRBV11-3
CASSRGITTYGPEGYNEQFF
>-|TRBV7-9
CASSLGGEGRVKTQYF
>-|TRBV7-9
CASSETSGNTEAFF
>TRBD1|TRBV9
CASSEDVVRGHGYTF
>-|TRBV5-1
CASSFGTTNTEAFF
>TRBD1|TRBV4-2
CASSQDGTGGYEKLFF
>-|TRBV5-1
CASSLVDSQETQYF
>-|TRBV7-9
CASSPSLWGVPYEQYF
>TRBD1|TRBV19
CASRQGTSNEKLFF
>-|TRBV30
CAWSRGGTEAFF
>-|TRBV24-1
CATSDGYRQGIDTQYF
>TRBD2|TRBV28
CASSDGLAGYEQYF
>-|TRBV12-3/TRBV12-4
CASTGSRGEAFF
>TRBD1|TRBV2
CATERTGGVGTEAFF
>TRBD1|TRBV18
CAGSKSGTGDGGYTF
>TRBD1|TRBV27
CASSLFGTGGGRKYF
>TRBD1|TRBV12-3/TRBV12-4
CASSLGTGGNGYTF
>-|TRBV3-1
CASSQDPSVVDEQFF
>TRBD1|TRBV3-1
CASRGTGRTEAFF
>-|TRBV5-4
CASSFGGGLHEQYF
>TRBD2|TRBV19
CASRGRLAGEINTGELFF
>TRBD2|TRBV7-9
CASSLASGIYNEQFF
>-|TRBV19
CASIIGVVGTPGQETQYF
>-|TRBV12-3/TRBV12-4
CASSVSEMNTEAFF
>TRBD2|TRBV3-1
CASSLAGEWGELFF